The sequence of this T cell receptor beta chain was determined in a study of regulatory T cells in long-lasting Graves disease. Arm-PCR with iRepertoire HTBI primers amplified the CDR3 regions for these TCR beta libraries. TCRdb itself ran the multiplex PCR reads through MiXCR, one entry per CDR3 protein. The data hold a few hundred thousand distinct CDR3 sequences, with approximately 16% observed a single time. Germline CDR1 is SGHNT and CDR2 is YENEEA. The CDR3 has 14 residues. The V end was cut by 2 bases, the J end by 3 bases, with 8 bases between. Time point reported: newly diagnosed GD, antithyroid drugs for less than 3 months. Making the TCR library involved RNA that had been extracted from PBMCs. In Xi'an, China, an endocrinology department was the source of patients. The sample was also reused in another study, on T cells in Graves' hyperthyroidism and ophthalmopathy. According to that study: Investigators excluded patients with uncontrolled infection, other autoimmune disease, pregnancy or lactation. The HTBI primer set was used in a first-round RT-PCR of the TCR CDR3.

This clonotype was sampled from a woman between 40 and 55 years old with Graves disease. Specimen: peripheral blood mononuclear cells (PBMCs), collected at new diagnosis, from a patient treated with antithyroid drugs. The chain has TRBV11-3 and TRBJ2-1, with D tentatively TRBD2 (5 bases). The CDR3: CASSLRRGYNEQFF. The CDR3 DNA sequence: TGTGCCAGCAGCTTACGACGGGGCTACAATGAGCAGTTCTTC.